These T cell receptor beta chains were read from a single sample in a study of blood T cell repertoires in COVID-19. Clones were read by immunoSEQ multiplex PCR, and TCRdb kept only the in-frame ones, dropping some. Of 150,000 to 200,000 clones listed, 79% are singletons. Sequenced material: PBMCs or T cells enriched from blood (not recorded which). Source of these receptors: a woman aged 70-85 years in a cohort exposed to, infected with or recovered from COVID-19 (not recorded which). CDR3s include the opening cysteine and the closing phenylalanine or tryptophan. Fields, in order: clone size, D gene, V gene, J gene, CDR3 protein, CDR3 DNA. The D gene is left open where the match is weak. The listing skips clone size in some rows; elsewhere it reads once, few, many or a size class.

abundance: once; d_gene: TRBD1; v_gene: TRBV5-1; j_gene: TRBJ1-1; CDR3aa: CASSFVQGPTEAFF; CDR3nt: TGCGCCAGCAGCTTCGTACAGGGGCCTACTGAAGCTTTCTTT
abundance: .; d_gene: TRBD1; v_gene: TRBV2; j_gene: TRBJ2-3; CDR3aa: CASSRGQGGADTQYF; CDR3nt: TGTGCCAGCAGTAGGGGACAGGGGGGAGCGGATACGCAGTATTTT
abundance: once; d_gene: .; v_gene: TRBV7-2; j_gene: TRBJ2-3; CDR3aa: CASSLGGSEDTQYF; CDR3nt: TGTGCCAGCAGCTTAGGAGGGAGCGAAGATACGCAGTATTTT
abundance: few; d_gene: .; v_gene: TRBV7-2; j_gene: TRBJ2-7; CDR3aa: CASSLPMTASFNYEQYF; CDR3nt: TGTGCCAGCAGCTTACCTATGACAGCTAGTTTCAACTACGAGCAGTACTTC
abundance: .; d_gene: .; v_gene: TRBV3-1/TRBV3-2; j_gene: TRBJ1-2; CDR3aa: CASSQDWGLGYTF; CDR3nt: TGTGCCAGCAGCCAAGATTGGGGGCTTGGCTACACCTTC
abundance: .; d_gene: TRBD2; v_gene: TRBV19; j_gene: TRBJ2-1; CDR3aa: CASSHPRSGSDEQFF; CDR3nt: TGTGCCAGTAGCCACCCCCGGAGCGGGAGTGATGAGCAGTTCTTC
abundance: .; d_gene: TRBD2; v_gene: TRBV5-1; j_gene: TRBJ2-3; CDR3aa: CASSFIAGAADTQYF; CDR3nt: TGCGCCAGCAGCTTTATAGCGGGAGCCGCAGATACGCAGTATTTT
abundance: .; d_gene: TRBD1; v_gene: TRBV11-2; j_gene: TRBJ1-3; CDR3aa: CASSSMTGVSGNTIYF; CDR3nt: TGTGCCAGCAGCTCGATGACAGGGGTCTCTGGAAACACCATATATTTT
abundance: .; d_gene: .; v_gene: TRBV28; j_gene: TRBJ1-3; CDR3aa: CASSMRHHSGNTIYF; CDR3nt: TGTGCCAGCAGTATGAGGCACCACTCTGGAAACACCATATATTTT
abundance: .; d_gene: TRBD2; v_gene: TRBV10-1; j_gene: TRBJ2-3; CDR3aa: CASSVGGRTDTQYF; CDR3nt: TGCGCCAGCAGTGTGGGAGGGCGGACAGATACGCAGTATTTT
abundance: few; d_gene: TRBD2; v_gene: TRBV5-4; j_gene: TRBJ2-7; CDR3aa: CASSSTSGRLGEQYF; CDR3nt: TGTGCCAGCAGCTCGACTAGCGGGAGGCTTGGGGAGCAGTACTTC
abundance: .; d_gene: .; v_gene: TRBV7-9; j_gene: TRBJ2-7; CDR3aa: CASSLAQGLYEQYF; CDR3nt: TGTGCCAGCAGCTTAGCGCAGGGGCTCTACGAGCAGTACTTC
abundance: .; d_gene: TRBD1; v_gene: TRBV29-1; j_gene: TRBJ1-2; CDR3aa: CSVEGQGTNYGYTF; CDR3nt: TGCAGCGTTGAAGGACAGGGCACTAACTATGGCTACACCTTC
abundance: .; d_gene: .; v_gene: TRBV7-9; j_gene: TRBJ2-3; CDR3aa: CASSLLLSTADTQYF; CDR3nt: TGTGCCAGCAGCTTACTCCTTTCTACAGCAGATACGCAGTATTTT
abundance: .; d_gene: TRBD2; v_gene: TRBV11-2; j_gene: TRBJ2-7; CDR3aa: CASSLLAGVSEQYF; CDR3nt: TGTGCCAGCAGCTTACTAGCGGGAGTTAGCGAGCAGTACTTC
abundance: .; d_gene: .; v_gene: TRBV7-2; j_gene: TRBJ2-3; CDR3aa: CASSIFRDTQYF; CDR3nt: TGTGCCAGCAGCATTTTCAGGGATACGCAGTATTTT
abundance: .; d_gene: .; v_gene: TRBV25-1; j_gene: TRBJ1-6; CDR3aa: CASRGVSAVLHF; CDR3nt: TGTGCCAGCAGGGGAGTCTCCGCGGTCCTCCACTTT
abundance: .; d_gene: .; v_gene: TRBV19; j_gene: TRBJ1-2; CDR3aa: CASSNPDSIQYGYTF; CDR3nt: TGTGCCAGTAGTAATCCAGACTCCATTCAATATGGCTACACCTTC
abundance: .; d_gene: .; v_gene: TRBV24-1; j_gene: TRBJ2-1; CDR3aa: CATSDFEAASYNEQFF; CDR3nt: TGTGCCACCAGTGATTTTGAGGCGGCCTCCTACAATGAGCAGTTCTTC
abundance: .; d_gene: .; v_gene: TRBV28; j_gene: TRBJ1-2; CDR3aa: CASSLGSGGNYGYTF; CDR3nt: TGTGCCAGCAGTTTGGGTTCTGGGGGGAACTATGGCTACACCTTC
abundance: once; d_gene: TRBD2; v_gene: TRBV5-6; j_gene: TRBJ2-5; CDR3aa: CASSGGLAGGRETQYF; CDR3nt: TGTGCCAGCAGCGGGGGACTAGCGGGAGGGAGGGAGACCCAGTACTTC
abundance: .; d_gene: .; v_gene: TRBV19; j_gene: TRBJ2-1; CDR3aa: CASSLGWAGDEQFF; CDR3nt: TGTGCCAGTAGCCTCGGTTGGGCAGGGGATGAGCAGTTCTTC
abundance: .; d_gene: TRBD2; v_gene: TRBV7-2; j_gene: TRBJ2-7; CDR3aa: CASSRWTSGYEQYF; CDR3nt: TGTGCCAGCAGCAGGTGGACTAGCGGGTACGAGCAGTACTTC
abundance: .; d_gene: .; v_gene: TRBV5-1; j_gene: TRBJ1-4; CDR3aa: CASSFYGGLGEKLFF; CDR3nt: TGCGCCAGCAGCTTCTACGGGGGGCTCGGTGAAAAACTGTTTTTT
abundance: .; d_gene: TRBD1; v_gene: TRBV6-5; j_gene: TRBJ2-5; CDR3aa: CASRSGTGVAETQYF; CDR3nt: TGTGCCAGCCGGTCCGGGACAGGGGTTGCGGAGACCCAGTACTTC
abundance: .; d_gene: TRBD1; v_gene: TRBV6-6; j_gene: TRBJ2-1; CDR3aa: CASSQLGQGGNEQFF; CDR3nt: TGTGCCAGCAGTCAACTGGGACAGGGGGGCAATGAGCAGTTCTTC
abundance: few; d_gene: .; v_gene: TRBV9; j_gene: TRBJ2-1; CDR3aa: CASSTGLATYNEQFF; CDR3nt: TGTGCCAGCAGCACGGGGCTAGCGACCTACAATGAGCAGTTCTTC
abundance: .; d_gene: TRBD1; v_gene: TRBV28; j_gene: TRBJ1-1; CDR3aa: CASSQRGGPEAFF; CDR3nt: TGTGCCAGCAGTCAAAGAGGGGGCCCCGAAGCTTTCTTT
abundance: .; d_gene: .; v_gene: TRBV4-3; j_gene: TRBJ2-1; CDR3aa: CASSQDIPSRSHEQFF; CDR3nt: TGCGCCAGCAGCCAAGATATCCCCTCGAGGTCCCATGAGCAGTTCTTC
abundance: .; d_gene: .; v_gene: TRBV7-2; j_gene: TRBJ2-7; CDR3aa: CASSLQVGVAYEQYF; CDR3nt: TGTGCCAGCAGCCTCCAAGTTGGTGTAGCCTACGAGCAGTACTTC
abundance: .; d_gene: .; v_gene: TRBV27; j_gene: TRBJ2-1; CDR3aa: CASSQTGSGYNEQFF; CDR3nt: TGTGCCAGCAGTCAGACAGGATCTGGGTACAATGAGCAGTTCTTC
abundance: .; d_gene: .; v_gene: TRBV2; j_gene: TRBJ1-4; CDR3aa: CASSLTGSNEKLFF; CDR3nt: TGTGCCAGCAGCCTGACAGGCAGTAATGAAAAACTGTTTTTT
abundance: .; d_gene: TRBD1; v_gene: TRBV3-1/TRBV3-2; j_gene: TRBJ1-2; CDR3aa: CASSPTGNYGYTF; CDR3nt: TGTGCCAGCAGCCCGACAGGGAACTATGGCTACACCTTC
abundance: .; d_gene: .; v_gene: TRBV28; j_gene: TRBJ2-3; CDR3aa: CASSFEGSTDTQYF; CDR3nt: TGTGCCAGCAGTTTTGAGGGTAGCACAGATACGCAGTATTTT
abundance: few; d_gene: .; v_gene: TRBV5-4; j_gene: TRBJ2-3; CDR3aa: CASSLPPPRADTQYF; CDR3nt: TGTGCCAGCAGCTTGCCCCCGCCTAGAGCAGATACGCAGTATTTT
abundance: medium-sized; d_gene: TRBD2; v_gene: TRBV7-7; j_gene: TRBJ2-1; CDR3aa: CASSSGLASYNEQFF; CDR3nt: TGTGCTAGCAGCTCCGGACTAGCGTCCTACAATGAGCAGTTCTTC
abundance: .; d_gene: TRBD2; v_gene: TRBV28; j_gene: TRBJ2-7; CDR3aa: CASSLWTSGREREQYF; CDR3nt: TGTGCCAGCAGTCTCTGGACTAGCGGGAGAGAAAGGGAGCAGTACTTC